This T cell receptor (beta chain) was retrieved from a study of blood T cell repertoires in COVID-19 (dated by TCRdb to about 2020). At the level of the whole study: Samples covering the acute and convalescent phases of COVID-19 were provided by collaborators in the United States, Italy and Spain. The material from the prospective study consisted of cDNA or gDNA derived from T cells, B-cell-depleted T cells, or PBMCs. Deeply sampled blood TCRbeta repertoires from subjects exposed to, actively infected with, or recovered from COVID-19 were included in the dataset. A freely available public database, intended as a resource for researchers studying the immune response to SARS-CoV-2, is where the repertoires were released. The samples were drawn from two sources: the first 160 participants of the ongoing ImmuneRACE study, and about 1,300 subjects contributed by 6 global collaborators. Sample metadata almost always included a de-identified subject ID, COVID-19 status, age in years and sex. HLA class I and class II types, where available, came from metadata supplied by the sample provider rather than from assay-based typing. Paper-wide results and their limitations: The amount of clinical and demographic metadata varied by source and participant and was provided uncurated.

The collaborating institutions used their own protocols to collect whole blood in K2EDTA tubes. For TCRbeta analysis, collaborator samples were shipped as frozen whole blood, as isolated PBMCs, or as DNA extracted from either sample type. Looking up the germline V gene (reference sequence) yields CDR1 SGHNT and CDR2 YYREEE. The CDR3, cysteine through phenylalanine, is 15 amino acids long. Of the read, only the CDR3 DNA is kept; its 45 bases are in frame from base 1. Trimming at the junction amounts to 4 bases on V and 1 base on J, and the germline ends lie 12 bases apart. As regards this clone: Its antigen target is currently unknown. No base-level quality is on record; no much larger clone is a single base apart.

TCRbeta CDR3 regions were amplified from genomic DNA using the immunoSEQ Assay, a bias-controlled multiplex PCR. The source study handled its data this way. Nucleated cell counts per sample were estimated from amplification of reference gene primers within the assay. To quantify the absolute abundance of each unique TCRbeta CDR3 rearrangement, sequence reads were collapsed and filtered. For each sample, productive Simpson clonality was calculated as the square root of Simpson's diversity index across productive rearrangements. TCRdb carries this immuneACCESS record with in-frame sequences only. Its versions omit some clonotypes, under half of them owing to an unresolved V gene in the studies checked, with the rest unexplained. V and J calls and clone size are copied from that table; D and trimming were computed from the DNA. The sample contains roughly 85,000 clones, 86% of them found a single time. 27% of the sample lies in the top ten.

What was sequenced was peripheral blood. The chain is encoded by TRBV5-4 joined to TRBJ1-3, and TRBD1 may be the D gene, going by 5 matching bases. The receptor was isolated from a man over 45 with active or convalescent COVID-19. The CDR3 protein is CASSRPGGSGNTIYF. The DNA reads as follows: TGTGCCAGCAGCCGTCCCGGGGGATCTGGAAACACCATATATTTT.